The sequence of this TCR beta chain was determined in a study of PD-L1 blockade in urothelial cancer. Study in general: Administration of atezolizumab to patients began in about 2014, at 1,200 mg intravenously every 3 weeks.

In its sample, this clone was seen many times. Its specificity is unknown. The assay was immunoSEQ multiplex PCR, and TCRdb's table has in-frame clones only and misses some. The sample carries tens of thousands of clones, approximately 82% recorded once. Germline V lookup: CDR1 LNHDA, CDR2 SQIVND (reference sequence). This CDR3 is 13 amino acids long. V dropped 5 bases and J dropped 7; count of bases not matched to a gene: 3. Findings and limits, study-wide: Lower pretreatment blood TCR clonality, under the median, predicted better survival, researchers reported.

This chain connects TRBV19 to TRBJ2-2; 8 bases agree with TRBD1. This TCR derives from a man in his sixties with urothelial cancer. Sequences were derived from PBMCs, sampled around atezolizumab (anti-PD-L1) treatment. The DNA of the CDR3 is TGTGCCAGTAGTGGACAGGGAATCGGGGAGCTGTTTTTT. As protein: CASSGQGIGELFF.